This TCR beta chain stems from a study of cytomegalovirus exposure and HLA in healthy donors. This clone was picked up one time. Antigen: not known. Vbeta (60) and Jbeta (13) primers were used in the PCR. Generated by immunoSEQ multiplex PCR, the TCRdb table keeps only in-frame clones and is missing some. The table records about 180,000 clones, around 80% of them present only once. Study-wide points: Per a later analysis, HLA-associated TCR beta chains showed more clonal expansion than other, equally common TCR beta chains. The HLA-A and HLA-B alleles of most subjects were reportedly predicted accurately from TCR beta sequences. Data from an earlier analysis indicated that most TCR beta V segments were productive either about 90% or about 30% of the time. Donors belonging to an Asian-associated ancestry cluster reportedly showed fewer N-insertions in productive TCRs than the roughly 670-donor mean, according to what a later analysis found.

Sequenced input: PBMCs. This clonotype originated in a young woman in good health and CMV-seronegative.

The CDR3 DNA is TGTGCCAGCAGAGACGACAGGTTTTTTCCCTACGAGCAGTACTTC. This codes for CASRDDRFFPYEQYF. The chain has TRBV27 and TRBJ2-7, with D possibly being TRBD1 (6 bases). The V and J ends lost 6 bases and 2 bases respectively, with 17 bases between them. The germline gives CDR1 MNHEY, CDR2 SMNVEV (reference sequence). This CDR3 has 15 residues.